Described below is a single T cell receptor (beta chain) sequence and its context. Its antigen is undetermined. The germline gene is not matched at one end of the junction; a read error may be the cause. The CDR3 is 17 residues long. The authors ran a second PCR of roughly 6 to 12 cycles using a sample-barcoded 5' primer and a J-beta primer mix. One entry per CDR3 protein results from TCRdb running MiXCR on the 5' RACE reads. The repertoire holds about 640,000 distinct CDR3 sequences, with roughly 53% as singletons. The entry originates in a study of blood T cells in healthy people across ages. The study, taken as a whole, reports: The study lacked donor CMV status, which possibly confounded expanded clonotype changes. Naive T cell percentage and TCR beta diversity correlated strongly.

All donors came from Russia, were Caucasian and healthy, and spanned ages about 6 to 90. Every participating donor contributed 8 to 10 milliliters of peripheral blood through a draw. The rearrangement joins TRBV12-3 or TRBV12-4 to TRBJ1-1; 7 positions agree with TRBD1. The sample consisted of blood. The receptor was derived from a man in his fifties or sixties in good health. The CDR3 protein is CASSFGQGVGMDTEAFF. The CDR3 DNA follows: TGCGCCAGCAGTTTCGGGCAGGGGGTAGGTATGGACACTGAAGCTTTCTTT.